This T cell receptor beta chain derives from a study of T cells in Graves' hyperthyroidism and ophthalmopathy. General observations from the study: The authors' 13 V-J model separated ophthalmopathy from stable hyperthyroidism.

Trimming pared 1 base from V and 0 bases from J, leaving 8 bases between. Germline assignment: CDR1 MDHEN and CDR2 SYDVKM. This CDR3 spans 15 amino acids. Amplified TCR beta CDR3 regions derived from RNA transcripts. When the TCR CDR3 underwent first-round RT-PCR, the HTBI primer set was used. Via MiXCR, TCRdb re-called the multiplex PCR reads, giving one row per CDR3 protein. In the table there are about 98,000 distinct CDR3 sequences, around 40% of which are singletons. This clonotype was recorded many times. Its antigen is unidentified. V gene TRBV28 combines with J gene TRBJ2-3; no clear D gene. The source of this sequence is a woman in her thirties with Graves' hyperthyroidism. Specimen: peripheral blood or thyroid tissue (not recorded which). The CDR3: CASSLSSGSTDTQYF. As DNA, the CDR3 is TGTGCCAGCAGTTTATCCTCAGGTAGCACAGATACGCAGTATTTT.